The 32 T cell receptor beta chains given below trace back to one sample, sequenced in a study of blood T cell repertoires in COVID-19. Assay: immunoSEQ multiplex PCR; the TCRdb copy retains only in-frame clones and omits some. The data hold about 61,000 clones, with about 90% observed a single time. Material for sequencing was peripheral blood. The receptors were sampled from a man aged 55 to 70 with acute or convalescent COVID-19.

This clone appeared a single time. V usage is TRBV7-2 and J usage is TRBJ1-3, with 7 bases identical to TRBD1. Unmatched junction bases numbered 2, after V lost 3 bases and J lost 3 bases. Germline V gene lookup returns CDR1 SGHTA and CDR2 FQGNSA. The CDR3 contains 14 residues. The CDR3 protein is CASSFGTVGNTIYF. The CDR3 region has the DNA TGTGCCAGCAGCTTTGGGACAGTTGGAAACACCATATATTTT.

The V call is TRBV2, the J call TRBJ1-1; no reliable D call. Germline lookup yields CDR1 SNHLY and CDR2 FYNNEI. V lost 7 bases, J lost 3 bases, and 21 bases lay in between. There are 16 residues in the CDR3. The CDR3: CASTGNHGFGDTEAFF. The CDR3 DNA follows: TGTGCCAGCACGGGGAATCATGGTTTTGGGGACACTGAAGCTTTCTTT.

This CDR3 is CAIATSGGSYNEQFF. CDR3 bases: TGTGCCATAGCGACTAGCGGAGGCTCCTACAATGAGCAGTTCTTC. The J gene is TRBJ2-1, the V gene TRBV19, with 9 bases identical to TRBD2. Per germline, CDR1 LNHDA and CDR2 SQIVND (reference sequence). V lost 10 bases to trimming and J lost 0 bases; unmatched junction nucleotides: 7. This CDR3 is 15 amino acids long.

This clone was observed a single time. V usage is TRBV5-6 and J usage is TRBJ2-1; 10 bases map to TRBD2. CDR1 SGHDT and CDR2 YYEEEE come from the germline V gene. This CDR3 has 15 amino acids. V shed 0 bases, J shed 9 bases, and the junction held 6 bases outside the gene matches. This chain's CDR3 is CASSLVAGGGSEQFF. The DNA of the CDR3 is TGTGCCAGCAGCTTGGTAGCGGGGGGTGGAAGTGAGCAGTTCTTC.

The gene calls are TRBV2 and TRBJ1-2; 7 bases agree with TRBD1. J was trimmed by 3 bases and V by 10 bases; bases with no gene match: 8. The CDR3 is made up of 13 amino acids. Germline V gene data show CDR1 as SNHLY and CDR2 as FYNNEI. The CDR3 DNA reads TGTGCCACTTGGGACAGAAGTTACTATGGCTACACCTTC. Translated: CATWDRSYYGYTF.

The rearrangement uses TRBV19 and TRBJ1-1; 7 bases line up with TRBD1. V was clipped by 10 bases and J by 0 bases; unmatched bases: 8. CDR3 size: 14 residues. Looked up from germline, CDR1 is LNHDA and CDR2 is SQIVND (reference sequence). Here the CDR3 reads CATRQGALNTEAFF. CDR3 bases: TGTGCCACCCGACAGGGCGCGTTGAACACTGAAGCTTTCTTT.

The V gene is TRBV4-3, the J gene TRBJ1-2; 9 bases line up with TRBD1. The CDR3 has 15 residues. V shed 0 bases and J 5 bases; nucleotides not matched to a gene: 4. Germline V gene lookup returns CDR1 LGHNA and CDR2 YSLEER. CDR3: CASSQDRGQGYGYTF. The CDR3 region has the DNA TGCGCCAGCAGCCAAGATCGGGGACAGGGATATGGCTACACCTTC.

The sample holds one count of this clone. The chain has TRBV18 and TRBJ1-2; D is perhaps TRBD1 (5 bases). Trimming pared 2 bases from V and 8 bases from J, leaving 15 bases between. The CDR3 has 14 amino acids. Germline lookup yields CDR1 KGHSH and CDR2 LQKENI. In nucleotides, the CDR3 is TGTGCCAGCTCACCAAATGCAGGGTTTTTCGGCTACACCTTC. Amino acid sequence: CASSPNAGFFGYTF.

The chain recombines TRBV5-1 with TRBJ2-3; TRBD2 matches 7 bases. Germline trimming cut 7 bases from V and 0 bases from J; bases unmatched to any gene: 8. This CDR3 contains 15 residues. In germline, CDR1 is SGHRS, CDR2 YFSETQ. The CDR3 reads CASSPSGDSTDTQYF. DNA for the CDR3: TGCGCCAGCTCTCCCAGCGGGGACAGCACAGATACGCAGTATTTT. Using reference TRBV5-1 and TRBJ2-3 for the parts outside the CDR3, the full variable domain is KAGVTQTPRYLIKTRGQQVTLSCSPISGHRSVSWYQQTPGQGLQFLFEYFSETQRNKGNFPGRFSGRQFSNSRSEMNVSTLELGDSALYLCASSPSGDSTDTQYFGPGTRLTVL.

The gene calls are TRBV19 and TRBJ2-2; D gene uncertain. Germline loops: CDR1 LNHDA, CDR2 SQIVND (reference sequence). Trimming cost V 1 base and J 0 bases, with 9 bases left between them. The CDR3 is 16 amino acids. The CDR3 region is CASSIVNIANTGELFF. DNA of the CDR3: TGTGCCAGTAGTATAGTTAACATCGCGAACACCGGGGAGCTGTTTTTT.

J is TRBJ1-2 and V is TRBV3-1 (or the pseudogene TRBV3-2); D is unclear. Trimming left V 10 bases short and J 4 bases short, with 16 bases between. Germline V CDR1 and CDR2: LGHDT, YNNKEL (reference sequence). This CDR3 is 13 amino acids long. The DNA for the CDR3 is TGTGCCACCGCAGGCTCCGCTGGCTATGGCTACACCTTC. As protein: CATAGSAGYGYTF.

The V call is TRBV30, the J call TRBJ2-7, with a tentative D call TRBD2 (7 bases). Germline V gives CDR1 GTSNPN, CDR2 SVGIG (reference sequence). The length of the CDR3 is 14 residues. Between the trimmed V and J ends, which lost 0 bases and 7 bases, there was a span of 16 bases. CDR3 loop: CAWSVHGGRGEQYF. The CDR3 DNA sequence: TGTGCCTGGAGTGTACACGGGGGGCGGGGAGAGCAGTACTTC.

The chain employs TRBV15 and TRBJ2-1; TRBD2 might be the D (7 bases). CDR3 length: 20 residues. Trimming removed 1 base from V and 3 bases from J, with 25 bases in between. CDR1 and CDR2 from the germline V gene are LNHNV and YYDKDF (reference sequence). The CDR3 reads CATSRASRPRRGAGYNEQFF. The DNA of the CDR3 is TGTGCCACCAGCAGAGCGTCCCGGCCTCGTCGGGGGGCCGGCTACAATGAGCAGTTCTTC.

The chain's CDR3 is CASSEAAGVDGELFF. The CDR3 DNA sequence: TGTGCCAGCAGTGAAGCCGCAGGGGTGGACGGGGAGCTGTTTTTT. The chain links TRBV2 to TRBJ2-2; tentative D call: TRBD1 (6 bases). In germline, CDR1 is SNHLY, CDR2 FYNNEI. The V end lost 0 bases, the J end lost 7 bases, and 12 bases lay between the germline ends. The CDR3 consists of 15 residues.

This chain connects TRBV9 to TRBJ1-1; a possible D gene is TRBD1 (5 bases). Trimming took 0 bases from V and 1 from J, leaving 7 bases between them. CDR1 is SGDLS, CDR2 YYNGEE, per germline. This CDR3 has 14 amino acids. The CDR3 region is CASSVDRTNTEAFF. The CDR3 nucleotides are TGTGCCAGCAGCGTAGACAGGACGAACACTGAAGCTTTCTTT.

The V call is TRBV5-4, the J call TRBJ1-4; the D gene is possibly TRBD1 (5 bases). The germline CDR1 and CDR2 sequences are SGHNT and YYREEE (reference sequence). The CDR3 extends over 15 amino acids. Trimming cost V 1 base and J 4 bases, with 11 bases left between them. The chain's CDR3 is CASSLSPQDNEKLFF. CDR3 DNA sequence: TGTGCCAGCAGCTTGTCTCCACAGGATAATGAAAAACTGTTTTTT.

The chain carries TRBV2 and TRBJ1-4, with D perhaps TRBD1 (5 bases). The germline V gene encodes CDR1 SNHLY and CDR2 FYNNEI. V gave up 3 bases and J gave up 3 bases, with 8 bases separating them. This CDR3 spans 14 amino acids. CDR3 sequence (DNA): TGTGCCAGCAGTGAGGGGGGAGCTAATGAAAAACTGTTTTTT. Amino acids: CASSEGGANEKLFF.

V usage is TRBV6-1 and J usage is TRBJ1-5, with D perhaps matching TRBD1 (5 bases). The CDR3 consists of 15 residues. Germline lookup yields CDR1 MNHNS and CDR2 SASEGT. V lost 2 bases, J lost 9 bases, and 17 bases lay in between. CDR3 amino acids: CASSEIKGTLGPQHF. The DNA of the CDR3 is TGTGCCAGCAGTGAAATCAAGGGGACTCTGGGGCCCCAGCATTTT.

This chain connects TRBV14 to TRBJ2-5, with D maybe TRBD1 (6 bases). The CDR3 spans 12 residues. V shed 4 bases and J shed 9 bases, with 12 bases lying between them. Germline V gives CDR1 SGHDN, CDR2 FVKESK. CDR3 protein: CASSRTGYAQYF. CDR3 coding DNA: TGTGCCAGCAGCCGAACAGGGTATGCCCAGTACTTC.

The chain links TRBV5-6 to TRBJ1-1; D not certain. V dropped 0 bases and J dropped 3 bases, with 3 bases sitting between them. Germline V gene data show CDR1 as SGHDT and CDR2 as YYEEEE. The CDR3 consists of 12 residues. CDR3: CASSLADTEAFF. The CDR3 DNA sequence: TGTGCCAGCAGCTTGGCGGACACTGAAGCTTTCTTT.

V usage is TRBV9 and J usage is TRBJ1-2; TRBD1 matches 7 bases. Germline lookup yields CDR1 SGDLS and CDR2 YYNGEE. This CDR3 is built from 14 residues. The trim removed 4 bases at V and 3 bases at J, leaving 6 bases unmatched. The CDR3 spells CASSPSTGDYGYTF. The CDR3 DNA reads as TGTGCCAGCAGCCCCTCCACAGGGGACTATGGCTACACCTTC.

The chain carries TRBV4-2 and TRBJ1-2, with D possibly matching TRBD1 (5 bases). The CDR3 is made up of 16 amino acids. Trimming cost V 0 bases and J 7 bases, with 18 bases left between them. Germline V lookup: CDR1 LGHNA, CDR2 YNFKEQ. The CDR3 DNA reads as TGTGCCAGCAGCCAAGAAGTCTGGGGCAGGGTGAGTGGCTACACCTTC. Its translation: CASSQEVWGRVSGYTF.

This clone has ten or more counts. The chain combines TRBV5-6 with TRBJ1-3, with D perhaps matching TRBD1 (6 bases). The CDR3 runs 13 residues. The V end was cut by 2 bases, the J end by 10 bases, with 13 bases between. Germline V gives CDR1 SGHDT, CDR2 YYEEEE. CDR3: CASSLPSTGTIYF. DNA for the CDR3: TGTGCCAGCAGCTTACCATCTACAGGGACCATATATTTT.

V and J are TRBV29-1 and TRBJ2-1; possibly TRBD2 for D (6 bases). From germline, CDR1 is SQVTM and CDR2 ANQGSEA. V lost 3 bases, J lost 7 bases, and 10 bases lay in between. The CDR3 extends over 12 amino acids. CDR3 in amino acids: CSVDAGTNEQFF. CDR3 coding DNA: TGCAGCGTTGATGCGGGGACGAATGAGCAGTTCTTC.

The chain combines TRBV3-1 (or the pseudogene TRBV3-2) with TRBJ1-6; 7 nucleotides agree with TRBD1. V shed 5 bases and J 13 bases; nucleotides not matched to a gene: 11. Germline V gene data show CDR1 as LGHDT and CDR2 as YNNKEL (reference sequence). The CDR3 is 14 residues long. The CDR3 loop reads CASSAGQANWPLHF. CDR3 bases: TGTGCCAGCAGCGCCGGACAGGCAAATTGGCCCCTCCACTTT.

J is TRBJ1-5 and V is TRBV29-1; 8 bases line up with TRBD1. Germline assignment: CDR1 SQVTM and CDR2 ANQGSEA. Trimming at V came to 7 bases and at J to 5 bases, leaving 7 bases not matched to a gene. The CDR3 sequence is 13 residues long. In DNA, the CDR3 is TGCAGCGCAGCGACAGGGGTGGATCAGCCCCAGCATTTT. Its translation is CSAATGVDQPQHF.

This clone came up a few times. The rearrangement links TRBV7-2 to TRBJ1-2; 7 bases align to TRBD1. The V and J ends lost 5 bases and 2 bases, in that order; junction bases with no gene match: 8. The CDR3 totals 15 residues. Germline V lookup: CDR1 SGHTA, CDR2 FQGNSA. In DNA form, the CDR3 reads TGTGCCAGCAGCCCAGAGACAGGGAGAAACTATGGCTACACCTTC. Encoded protein: CASSPETGRNYGYTF.

The table lists this clone with a few counts. This chain joins TRBV5-6 and TRBJ1-5; perhaps TRBD1 as D (6 bases). Trimming took 5 bases from V and 7 from J, leaving 19 bases between them. Per germline, CDR1 SGHDT and CDR2 YYEEEE. The CDR3 is made up of 15 amino acids. Here the CDR3 DNA reads TGTGCCAGCAGTAACCTTGGGCAGGGGAAACAGCCCCAGCATTTT. Its translation is CASSNLGQGKQPQHF.

The chain uses TRBV30 and TRBJ1-6, with D uncertain. Trimming removed 0 bases at V and 0 bases at J, with 12 bases between. In germline, CDR1 is GTSNPN, CDR2 SVGIG (reference sequence). CDR3 length: 17 amino acids. The CDR3 coding sequence is TGTGCCTGGAGTGTCGGAGACTCCAGCTCCTATAATTCACCCCTCCACTTT. This sequence encodes CAWSVGDSSSYNSPLHF.

This clone was detected a few times. This chain uses TRBV2 with TRBJ1-2, with D maybe TRBD1 (6 bases). The CDR3 is 14 residues long. Trimming left V 0 bases short and J 8 bases short, with 13 bases between. The germline gives CDR1 SNHLY, CDR2 FYNNEI. The CDR3 region is CASSEARQGYGYTF. CDR3 DNA sequence: TGTGCCAGCAGTGAAGCACGGCAGGGGTACGGCTACACCTTC.

The V gene is TRBV30, the J gene TRBJ2-3; D is possibly TRBD1 (6 bases). Per the germline V gene, CDR1 is GTSNPN and CDR2 is SVGIG (reference sequence). Trimming cost V 3 bases and J 15 bases, with 16 bases left between them. The CDR3 length is 11 residues. CDR3 sequence: CAWRWAGALYF. The CDR3 coding sequence is TGTGCCTGGAGATGGGCAGGGGCATTATATTTT.

The rearrangement joins TRBV11-2 to TRBJ1-2; D is perhaps TRBD1 (5 bases). Trimming took off 1 base at V and 6 bases at J, with 15 bases between the two ends. The length of the CDR3 is 15 residues. Germline assignment: CDR1 SGHAT and CDR2 FQNNGV. The CDR3 is CASSLVVGHVDGYTF. The CDR3 coding sequence is TGTGCCAGCAGCTTAGTAGTGGGGCATGTAGATGGCTACACCTTC.